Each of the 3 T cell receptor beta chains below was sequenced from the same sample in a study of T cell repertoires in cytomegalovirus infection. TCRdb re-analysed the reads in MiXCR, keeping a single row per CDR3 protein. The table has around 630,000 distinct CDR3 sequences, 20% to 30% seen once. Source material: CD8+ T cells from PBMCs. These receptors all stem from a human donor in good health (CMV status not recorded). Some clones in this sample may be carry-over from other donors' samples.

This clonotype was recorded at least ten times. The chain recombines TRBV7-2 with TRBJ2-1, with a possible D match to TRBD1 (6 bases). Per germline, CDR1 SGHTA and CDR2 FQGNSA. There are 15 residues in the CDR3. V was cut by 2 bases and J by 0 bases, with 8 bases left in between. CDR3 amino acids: CASSLRGISYNEQFF. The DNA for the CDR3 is TGTGCCAGCAGCTTAAGGGGGATCTCCTACAATGAGCAGTTCTTC.

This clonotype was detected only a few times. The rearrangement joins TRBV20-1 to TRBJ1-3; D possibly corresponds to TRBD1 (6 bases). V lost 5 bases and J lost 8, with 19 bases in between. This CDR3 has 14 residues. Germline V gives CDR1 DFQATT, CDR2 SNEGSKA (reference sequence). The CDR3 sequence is CSAPPLGGADTIYF. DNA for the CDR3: TGCAGTGCTCCTCCCCTCGGGGGGGCGGACACCATATATTTT.

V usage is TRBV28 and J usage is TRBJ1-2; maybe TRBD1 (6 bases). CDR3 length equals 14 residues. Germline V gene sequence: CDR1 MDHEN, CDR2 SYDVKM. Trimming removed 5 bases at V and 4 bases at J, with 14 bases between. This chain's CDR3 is CASSHAGDGYGYTF. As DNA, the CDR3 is TGTGCCAGCAGTCACGCAGGGGACGGCTATGGCTACACCTTC.